This TCR beta chain was captured by sequencing in a study of cytomegalovirus exposure and HLA in healthy donors. V was cut by 3 bases and J by 7 bases, with 9 bases left in between. The length of the CDR3 is 13 residues. Germline-derived CDR1 and CDR2 are MNHEY and SMNVEV (reference sequence). The method was immunoSEQ multiplex PCR; TCRdb's version includes in-frame clones alone and lacks a portion of them. The profile covers roughly 77,000 clones, with 95% appearing a single time and approximately 0.73% taken by the ten largest. The J gene is TRBJ1-4, the V gene TRBV27; no firm D call. The clonotype was recovered from a woman aged 18-30 years in good health and CMV-seronegative. The sequenced material came from PBMCs. In DNA, the CDR3 is TGTGCCAGCAGTTTCCGGCGGGGTGAAAAACTGTTTTTT. Encoded protein: CASSFRRGEKLFF.